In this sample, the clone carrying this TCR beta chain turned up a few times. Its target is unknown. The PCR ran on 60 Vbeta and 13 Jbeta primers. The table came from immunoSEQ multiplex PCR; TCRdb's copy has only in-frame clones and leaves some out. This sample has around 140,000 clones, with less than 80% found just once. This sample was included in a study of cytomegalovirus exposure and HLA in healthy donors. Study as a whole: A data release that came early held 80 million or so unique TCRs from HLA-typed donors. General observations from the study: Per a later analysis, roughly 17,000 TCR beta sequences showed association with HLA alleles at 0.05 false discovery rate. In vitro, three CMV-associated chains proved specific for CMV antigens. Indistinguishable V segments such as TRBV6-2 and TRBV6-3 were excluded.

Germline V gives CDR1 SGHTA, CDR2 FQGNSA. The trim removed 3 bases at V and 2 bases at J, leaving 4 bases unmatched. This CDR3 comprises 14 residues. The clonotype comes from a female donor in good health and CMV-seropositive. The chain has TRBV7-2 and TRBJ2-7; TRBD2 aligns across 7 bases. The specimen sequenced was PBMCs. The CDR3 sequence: CASSLTSQTYEQYF. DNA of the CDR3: TGTGCCAGCAGCTTGACTAGCCAAACCTACGAGCAGTACTTC.